The table lists the clone carrying this T cell receptor beta chain with a few counts. V was clipped by 3 bases and J by 2 bases, with 14 bases between them. This CDR3 has 14 amino acids. CDR1 and CDR2 (germline): DFQATT, SNEGSKA (reference sequence). The data derive from a study of T-cell reconstitution after alpha-beta-depleted transplantation in children. TCRbeta library preparation incorporated unique molecular identifiers. TCRdb used MiXCR to reprocess the PCR reads, holding one entry per CDR3 protein. The table lists hundreds of thousands of distinct CDR3 sequences, about 23% of them singletons. Sequenced material: PBMCs, mostly from graft donor cells, taken 360 days after TCRalphabeta/CD19-depleted stem cell transplant. The clonotype originates from a boy younger than two who had a stem cell transplant for acute myeloid leukemia, so the T cells may come from the graft donor. The chain combines TRBV20-1 with TRBJ2-7; TRBD1 is a possible D gene (6 bases). The CDR3 here is CSARGPQGPYEQYV. The CDR3 nucleotides read TGCAGTGCTAGGGGTCCCCAGGGGCCCTACGAGCAGTACGTC.